This T cell receptor beta chain was sequenced for a study of identical twins. One entry per CDR3 protein, called by TCRdb with MiXCR from the 5' RACE reads. The sample holds hundreds of thousands of distinct CDR3 sequences, roughly 7.1% seen once. V gave up 8 bases and J gave up 5 bases, with 14 bases separating them. Germline assignment: CDR1 KGHDR and CDR2 SFDVKD. The CDR3 runs to 13 residues. Note on this clonotype: Its antigen is unknown.

Whole-study findings and limits: In beta out-of-frame sequences, the excess sharing between twins was weaker. Out-of-frame alpha sequences common to twins exhibited a surplus of low generation probability.

Healthy Caucasian donors formed the entire cohort. These data were also reused for a study on yellow fever vaccine responses in identical twins. From that second work: A vaccine T cell response that seemed partly convergent and partly personalized was reported in twins.

This clonotype was obtained from a woman between 18 and 30 years old in good health. Sequencing was performed on PBMCs. V is TRBV24-1 and J is TRBJ2-5; perhaps TRBD1 as D (6 bases). In DNA, the CDR3 is TGTGCCACCAATCAAGGGGGAGAGGAGACCCAGTACTTC. It encodes CATNQGGEETQYF.